This TCR beta chain was documented in a study of blood T cells in healthy people across ages. CDR3 length equals 14 residues. The V and J ends lost 8 bases and 7 bases respectively, with 22 bases between them. CDR1 is SQVTM and CDR2 is ANQGSEA in the germline V gene. This clonotype was observed a few times. Together with a sample-barcoded 5' primer, a J-beta primer mix was included in a second PCR lasting about 6 to 12 cycles. Sequencing yielded, for each sample, at least 3 million paired-end reads carrying CDR3. TCRdb used MiXCR to reprocess the 5' RACE reads, holding one entry per CDR3 protein. The sample lists some 750,000 distinct CDR3 sequences, over 20% seen once, with approximately 20% in the top ten.

The chain couples TRBV29-1 to TRBJ2-3; D may correspond to TRBD1 or TRBD2 (7 bases each). The clonotype comes from an older man in good health. The sample consisted of blood. The CDR3 spells CSQRQGLRGNTQYF. CDR3 nucleotide sequence: TGCAGCCAGCGACAGGGACTACGCGGGAATACGCAGTATTTT.